These T cell receptor beta chains were read from a single sample in a study of siplizumab effects on memory and regulatory T cells. Generated by immunoSEQ multiplex PCR, the TCRdb table keeps only in-frame clones and is missing some. The sample yields 110,000 or so clones, about 90% seen once. Input material: Tregs sorted from blood. The receptors come from a human donor in good health. CDR3s include the opening cysteine and the closing phenylalanine or tryptophan. The order of the fields is clone size, D gene, J gene, V gene, CDR3 protein, CDR3 DNA. A D gene is named only where the DNA matches it firmly. Clone size is not always given. Where it is, it says once, few, many or a class for expanded clones.

clone size: once; D gene: .; J gene: TRBJ1-2; V gene: TRBV6-5; CDR3 protein: CASSYSMGGARGYTF; CDR3 DNA: TGTGCCAGCAGTTACTCGATGGGGGGGGCGAGGGGCTACACCTTC
clone size: .; D gene: .; J gene: TRBJ1-6; V gene: TRBV6-5; CDR3 protein: CASSYYNSPLHF; CDR3 DNA: TGTGCCAGCAGTTACTATAATTCACCCCTCCACTTT
clone size: .; D gene: .; J gene: TRBJ2-1; V gene: TRBV6-5; CDR3 protein: CASTGGPYNEQFF; CDR3 DNA: TGTGCCAGCACGGGTGGACCCTACAATGAGCAGTTCTTC
clone size: few; D gene: .; J gene: TRBJ2-7; V gene: TRBV14; CDR3 protein: CASGVQREQYF; CDR3 DNA: TGTGCCAGCGGAGTGCAACGCGAGCAGTACTTC
clone size: .; D gene: .; J gene: TRBJ2-5; V gene: TRBV7-9; CDR3 protein: CASSFWTIQETQYF; CDR3 DNA: TGTGCCAGCAGCTTTTGGACTATACAAGAGACCCAGTACTTC
clone size: .; D gene: TRBD1; J gene: TRBJ2-3; V gene: TRBV5-1; CDR3 protein: CASSQGTGGATDTQYF; CDR3 DNA: TGCGCCAGCAGCCAAGGGACAGGGGGAGCCACAGATACGCAGTATTTT
clone size: .; D gene: .; J gene: TRBJ2-5; V gene: TRBV19; CDR3 protein: CASSLVSGLYQETQYF; CDR3 DNA: TGTGCCAGTAGCCTCGTTAGCGGATTGTACCAAGAGACCCAGTACTTC
clone size: .; D gene: .; J gene: TRBJ1-4; V gene: TRBV5-1; CDR3 protein: CASSLEGPVTNEKLFF; CDR3 DNA: TGCGCCAGCAGCTTGGAGGGCCCGGTTACTAATGAAAAACTGTTTTTT
clone size: .; D gene: .; J gene: TRBJ1-2; V gene: TRBV6-1; CDR3 protein: CASSDSARVYYGYTF; CDR3 DNA: TGTGCCAGCAGTGACTCGGCCAGGGTTTACTATGGCTACACCTTC
clone size: once; D gene: .; J gene: TRBJ1-2; V gene: TRBV6-5; CDR3 protein: CASTTDRESEGYTF; CDR3 DNA: TGTGCCAGCACCACCGATAGAGAATCCGAGGGCTACACCTTC
clone size: .; D gene: TRBD2; J gene: TRBJ2-5; V gene: TRBV5-8; CDR3 protein: CASSLAGAETQYF; CDR3 DNA: TGTGCCAGCAGCTTAGCGGGAGCAGAGACCCAGTACTTC
clone size: .; D gene: .; J gene: TRBJ1-6; V gene: TRBV5-4; CDR3 protein: CASSLQAGTNSPLHF; CDR3 DNA: TGTGCCAGCAGCCTACAGGCAGGGACGAACTCACCCCTCCACTTT
clone size: .; D gene: .; J gene: TRBJ1-6; V gene: TRBV7-9; CDR3 protein: CASSPQRGSNSPLHF; CDR3 DNA: TGTGCCAGCAGCCCACAACGGGGTTCTAATTCACCCCTCCACTTT
clone size: few; D gene: TRBD2; J gene: TRBJ2-1; V gene: TRBV2; CDR3 protein: CASSEGRWGGSYNEQFF; CDR3 DNA: TGTGCCAGCAGTGAAGGTCGGTGGGGGGGCTCCTACAATGAGCAGTTCTTC
clone size: .; D gene: .; J gene: TRBJ1-2; V gene: TRBV7-6; CDR3 protein: CASSLGQNYGYTF; CDR3 DNA: TGTGCCAGCAGCTTAGGACAGAACTATGGCTACACCTTC
clone size: .; D gene: TRBD1; J gene: TRBJ1-2; V gene: TRBV6-1; CDR3 protein: CASKGQGGVYTF; CDR3 DNA: TGTGCCAGCAAGGGACAGGGAGGGGTCTACACCTTC
clone size: .; D gene: TRBD1; J gene: TRBJ2-7; V gene: TRBV29-1; CDR3 protein: CSVGGQRNEQYF; CDR3 DNA: TGCAGCGTTGGGGGACAGCGGAACGAGCAGTACTTC
clone size: .; D gene: .; J gene: TRBJ2-5; V gene: TRBV7-2; CDR3 protein: CASSPRPRAALAETQYF; CDR3 DNA: TGTGCCAGCAGCCCGCGCCCCAGGGCAGCATTGGCAGAGACCCAGTACTTC
clone size: few; D gene: .; J gene: TRBJ1-3; V gene: TRBV5-1; CDR3 protein: CASKDVATFGNTIYF; CDR3 DNA: TGCGCCAGCAAGGACGTAGCGACTTTTGGAAACACCATATATTTT
clone size: .; D gene: .; J gene: TRBJ1-5; V gene: TRBV7-8; CDR3 protein: CASSYRERGSNQPQHF; CDR3 DNA: TGTGCCAGCAGCTACAGGGAGAGGGGGAGCAATCAGCCCCAGCATTTT
clone size: .; D gene: .; J gene: TRBJ1-2; V gene: TRBV7-9; CDR3 protein: CASSLRSYGYTF; CDR3 DNA: TGTGCCAGCAGCCTACGGAGTTATGGCTACACCTTC
clone size: .; D gene: .; J gene: TRBJ2-3; V gene: TRBV19; CDR3 protein: CASRQGVTDTQYF; CDR3 DNA: TGTGCCAGTAGACAGGGAGTCACAGATACGCAGTATTTT
clone size: .; D gene: .; J gene: TRBJ1-1; V gene: TRBV6-6; CDR3 protein: CASSLTVLTNTEAFF; CDR3 DNA: TGTGCCAGCAGTTTGACCGTTCTAACAAACACTGAAGCTTTCTTT
clone size: .; D gene: TRBD2; J gene: TRBJ2-7; V gene: TRBV18; CDR3 protein: CASSSPTSVYYEQYF; CDR3 DNA: TGTGCCAGCTCAAGTCCTACTAGCGTATACTACGAGCAGTACTTC
clone size: .; D gene: TRBD1; J gene: TRBJ1-1; V gene: TRBV7-2; CDR3 protein: CASSLEGALNTEAFF; CDR3 DNA: TGTGCCAGCAGCTTAGAGGGGGCTCTCAACACTGAAGCTTTCTTT
clone size: .; D gene: .; J gene: TRBJ1-2; V gene: TRBV11-2; CDR3 protein: CASRAGTVKNYGYTF; CDR3 DNA: TGTGCCAGCAGGGCCGGGACGGTGAAGAACTATGGCTACACCTTC
clone size: .; D gene: .; J gene: TRBJ2-2; V gene: TRBV18; CDR3 protein: CASSPLEGSTGELFF; CDR3 DNA: TGTGCCAGCTCACCATTGGAGGGGAGCACCGGGGAGCTGTTTTTT
clone size: .; D gene: TRBD1; J gene: TRBJ1-2; V gene: TRBV5-1; CDR3 protein: CASSLAPGQGSYGYTF; CDR3 DNA: TGCGCCAGCAGCTTGGCCCCGGGACAGGGGTCCTATGGCTACACCTTC
clone size: .; D gene: TRBD1; J gene: TRBJ1-1; V gene: TRBV6-6; CDR3 protein: CASSDRARTEAFF; CDR3 DNA: TGTGCCAGCAGTGACAGGGCAAGGACTGAAGCTTTCTTT
clone size: once; D gene: .; J gene: TRBJ1-5; V gene: TRBV18; CDR3 protein: CASSSHRVSQPQHF; CDR3 DNA: TGTGCCAGCTCATCACACAGGGTGAGTCAGCCCCAGCATTTT
clone size: .; D gene: .; J gene: TRBJ1-2; V gene: TRBV5-4; CDR3 protein: CASSPWDYGYTF; CDR3 DNA: TGTGCCAGCAGCCCCTGGGACTATGGCTACACCTTC
clone size: .; D gene: .; J gene: TRBJ2-3; V gene: TRBV15; CDR3 protein: CATSRGGDTDTQYF; CDR3 DNA: TGTGCCACCAGCAGAGGGGGAGACACAGATACGCAGTATTTT
clone size: .; D gene: .; J gene: TRBJ2-3; V gene: TRBV19; CDR3 protein: CASSIGPQTDTQYF; CDR3 DNA: TGTGCCAGTAGTATCGGGCCACAGACAGATACGCAGTATTTT
clone size: .; D gene: .; J gene: TRBJ2-5; V gene: TRBV19; CDR3 protein: CASSTLQETQYF; CDR3 DNA: TGTGCCAGTAGTACTCTGCAAGAGACCCAGTACTTC
clone size: .; D gene: .; J gene: TRBJ2-7; V gene: TRBV9; CDR3 protein: CASSPHPGRGRYEQYF; CDR3 DNA: TGTGCCAGCAGCCCCCACCCGGGAAGGGGCAGGTACGAGCAGTACTTC
clone size: .; D gene: TRBD1; J gene: TRBJ2-3; V gene: TRBV18; CDR3 protein: CASSRLPQGAMRADTQYF; CDR3 DNA: TGTGCCAGCTCACGCCTCCCACAGGGGGCGATGCGCGCAGATACGCAGTATTTT
clone size: once; D gene: TRBD2; J gene: TRBJ2-5; V gene: TRBV7-8; CDR3 protein: CASSFLRTSGRSYQETQYF; CDR3 DNA: TGTGCCAGCAGCTTCCTACGGACTAGCGGGAGGAGCTACCAAGAGACCCAGTACTTC
clone size: once; D gene: .; J gene: TRBJ1-2; V gene: TRBV11-2; CDR3 protein: CASSFGGGNYGYTF; CDR3 DNA: TGTGCCAGCAGCTTTGGGGGCGGTAACTATGGCTACACCTTC
clone size: .; D gene: .; J gene: TRBJ2-3; V gene: TRBV7-9; CDR3 protein: CASSSRAGRTDTQYF; CDR3 DNA: TGTGCCAGCAGCTCCCGGGCAGGGCGCACAGATACGCAGTATTTT
clone size: .; D gene: TRBD2; J gene: TRBJ2-5; V gene: TRBV5-1; CDR3 protein: CASSFRAGRLETQYF; CDR3 DNA: TGCGCCAGCAGCTTTCGAGCGGGGCGACTGGAGACCCAGTACTTC
clone size: once; D gene: .; J gene: TRBJ1-1; V gene: TRBV5-1; CDR3 protein: CASSLGTAATLSEAFF; CDR3 DNA: TGCGCCAGCAGCTTGGGAACGGCCGCCACTCTCTCTGAAGCTTTCTTT
clone size: .; D gene: TRBD1; J gene: TRBJ2-1; V gene: TRBV10-3; CDR3 protein: CAIRGDRGLGRYNEQFF; CDR3 DNA: TGTGCCATCAGGGGGGACAGGGGACTCGGTAGGTACAATGAGCAGTTCTTC
clone size: .; D gene: .; J gene: TRBJ1-3; V gene: TRBV7-8; CDR3 protein: CASSSLGATTGNTIYF; CDR3 DNA: TGTGCCAGCAGCTCTCTAGGGGCCACCACTGGAAACACCATATATTTT
clone size: .; D gene: .; J gene: TRBJ2-3; V gene: TRBV6-5; CDR3 protein: CASSFTTAYTDTQYF; CDR3 DNA: TGTGCCAGCAGCTTTACGACAGCCTACACAGATACGCAGTATTTT
clone size: .; D gene: .; J gene: TRBJ2-2; V gene: TRBV7-6; CDR3 protein: CASSRQFTGELFF; CDR3 DNA: TGTGCCAGCAGCCGTCAGTTCACCGGGGAGCTGTTTTTT
clone size: once; D gene: TRBD1; J gene: TRBJ2-4; V gene: TRBV5-4; CDR3 protein: CASSTGGAFIQYF; CDR3 DNA: TGTGCCAGCAGTACAGGGGGCGCATTCATTCAGTACTTC
clone size: .; D gene: .; J gene: TRBJ2-4; V gene: TRBV2; CDR3 protein: CASSEGQGRNIQYF; CDR3 DNA: TGTGCCAGCAGTGAGGGCCAGGGCCGAAACATTCAGTACTTC